The 21 T cell receptor beta chains below come from one sample, sequenced in a study of identical twins (TCRdb year 2016). Library generation was performed with 5' RACE. For sequencing, an Illumina HiSeq 2000 was employed. TCRdb trimmed public reads at Q25 via fastp, called clones via MiXCR and kept in-frame beta chains. CDR3 protein sequences are deduplicated, and each keeps its most common genes and DNA. In all, the sample holds hundreds of thousands of distinct CDR3 sequences, and 21% of those were seen once. Clones ranked in the top ten supply 4% to 5.5% of the sample. The sample was also reused in another study, on T cells expressing NK-cell markers.

The sample was PBMCs. The source is a woman younger than 30 in good health.

There are many counts of this clonotype. V gene TRBV11-2 combines with J gene TRBJ2-1; 8 bases align to TRBD2. V dropped 3 bases and J dropped 6; count of bases not matched to a gene: 16. This CDR3 spans 18 amino acids. In germline, CDR1 is SGHAT, CDR2 FQNNGV. Here the CDR3 reads CASSFRSQAGAKRNEQFF. CDR3 bases: TGTGCCAGCAGCTTCCGCAGCCAAGCGGGAGCGAAGCGCAATGAGCAGTTCTTC.

This clonotype appeared a few times. The rearrangement links TRBV6-5 to TRBJ2-3; D not certain. V lost 1 base, J lost 5 bases, and 7 bases lay in between. Germline loops: CDR1 MNHEY, CDR2 SVGAGI. This CDR3 is built from 13 residues. The CDR3 region has the DNA TGTGCCAGCAGTTACTGGGCGGAAGATACGCAGTATTTT. Amino acids: CASSYWAEDTQYF.

This clonotype has ten or more counts. The V gene is TRBV11-2, the J gene TRBJ1-5; 7 bases fit TRBD1. CDR1 is SGHAT, CDR2 FQNNGV, per germline. V lost 5 bases and J lost 5; bases outside the gene matches: 3. This CDR3 has 13 amino acids. CDR3 in DNA: TGTGCCAGCAGCCCTGACAGGGATCAGCCCCAGCATTTT. Encoded protein: CASSPDRDQPQHF.

This clonotype was observed many times. The chain joins TRBV7-8 to TRBJ2-3; 10 bases are shared with TRBD2. The length of the CDR3 is 17 residues. Trimming at V came to 7 bases and at J to 1 base, leaving 11 bases not matched to a gene. From germline, CDR1 is SGHVS and CDR2 FQNEAQ. CDR3 DNA: TGTGCCAGCACCCGAGCGGGGGGGGCTGGTGGCACAGATACGCAGTATTTT. Its protein product is CASTRAGGAGGTDTQYF.

V and J are TRBV20-1 and TRBJ2-5; D gene uncertain. V was shortened by 2 bases and J by 2 bases, with 3 bases between the two germline ends. This CDR3 spans 11 amino acids. Germline loops: CDR1 DFQATT, CDR2 SNEGSKA (reference sequence). The CDR3 loop is CSARKQETQYF. As DNA, the CDR3 is TGCAGTGCTAGAAAGCAAGAGACCCAGTACTTC.

V gene TRBV29-1 combines with J gene TRBJ1-1; TRBD1 matches 8 bases. Germline V CDR1 and CDR2: SQVTM, ANQGSEA. V trimming: 0 bases; J trimming: 12 bases; junction bases outside the gene matches: 6. The CDR3 length is 12 residues. The CDR3 coding sequence is TGCAGCGTTGAAGAATGGACAGGGTCAACTTTCTTT. Residues: CSVEEWTGSTFF.

This clonotype was detected only a few times. The chain recombines TRBV5-1 with TRBJ2-1, with D possibly TRBD2 on 7 matching bases. CDR3 length equals 15 residues. The V end lost 5 bases, the J end lost 2 bases, and 14 bases lay between the germline ends. The germline gives CDR1 SGHRS, CDR2 YFSETQ. CDR3 region: CASRSRGGTYNEQFF. The CDR3 DNA reads as TGCGCCAGCAGGTCCAGGGGAGGGACCTACAATGAGCAGTTCTTC. Full variable domain (rest looked up from reference TRBV5-1 and TRBJ2-1): KAGVTQTPRYLIKTRGQQVTLSCSPISGHRSVSWYQQTPGQGLQFLFEYFSETQRNKGNFPGRFSGRQFSNSRSEMNVSTLELGDSALYLCASRSRGGTYNEQFFGPGTRLTVL.

The sample holds a few counts of this clonotype. The chain links TRBV3-1 to TRBJ2-2; unclear D gene. Trimming removed 1 base at V and 6 bases at J, with 6 bases between. Germline V gene lookup returns CDR1 LGHDT and CDR2 YNNKEL (reference sequence). The CDR3 is made up of 13 amino acids. The CDR3 is CASSQARAGELFF. DNA for the CDR3: TGTGCCAGCAGCCAAGCTCGGGCCGGGGAGCTGTTTTTT.

The gene calls are TRBV20-1 and TRBJ2-7; tentatively, D is TRBD1 or TRBD2 (5 bases each). The CDR3 runs to 16 residues. Germline loops: CDR1 DFQATT, CDR2 SNEGSKA (reference sequence). Trimming shortened V by 0 bases and J by 1 base, and 16 bases separated the two germline ends. The CDR3 nucleotides read TGCAGTGCTAGAGATTATATGGGACGGATATCCTACGAGCAGTACTTC. This sequence encodes CSARDYMGRISYEQYF.

The table lists this clonotype with a few counts. The CDR3 region is CASSVYGGGAGQFF. As DNA, the CDR3 is TGTGCCAGCAGTGTTTATGGCGGGGGGGCTGGACAGTTCTTC. The chain employs TRBV12-3 or TRBV12-4 and TRBJ2-1; 9 bases are a match to TRBD2. This CDR3 spans 14 amino acids. The V and J ends lost 5 bases and 13 bases, in that order; junction bases with no gene match: 12.

This chain links TRBV20-1 with TRBJ2-1; TRBD2 matches 9 bases. Trimming removed 4 bases from V and 0 bases from J; junction bases left unmatched: 4. This CDR3 spans 15 amino acids. Germline V gene sequence: CDR1 DFQATT, CDR2 SNEGSKA (reference sequence). CDR3 bases: TGCAGTGCTACGGGACTAGCTACCTCCTACAATGAGCAGTTCTTC. Encoded protein: CSATGLATSYNEQFF.

The table lists this clonotype with a few counts. This sequence joins TRBV9 and TRBJ2-5; TRBD1 matches 8 bases. The CDR3 extends over 15 amino acids. Germline V gene lookup returns CDR1 SGDLS and CDR2 YYNGEE. Trimming removed 3 bases from V and 5 bases from J; junction bases left unmatched: 9. The CDR3 loop reads CASSAWTGLGETQYF. The CDR3 DNA reads as TGTGCCAGCAGCGCGTGGACAGGGTTAGGGGAGACCCAGTACTTC.

This clonotype was detected a few times. The chain employs TRBV7-3 and TRBJ2-7; TRBD2 matches 14 bases. The germline gives CDR1 SGHTA, CDR2 FQGTGA. The J segment lost 4 bases and the V segment lost 5 bases, leaving 7 bases of the junction unmatched. This CDR3 is 16 amino acids long. The CDR3 region is CASSRTSGGYNYEQYF. CDR3 sequence (DNA): TGTGCCAGCAGCCGGACTAGCGGGGGGTATAATTACGAGCAGTACTTC.

This clonotype was seen a handful of times. The chain combines TRBV5-1 with TRBJ2-2; the D is unclear. Germline values: CDR1 SGHRS, CDR2 YFSETQ. The CDR3 runs 15 residues. V gave up 4 bases and J gave up 0 bases, with 10 bases separating them. CDR3 DNA: TGCGCCAGCAGCGTGCCGACGTCGAACACCGGGGAGCTGTTTTTT. Its translation is CASSVPTSNTGELFF.

Many counts were recorded for this clonotype. V gene TRBV12-3 or TRBV12-4 combines with J gene TRBJ2-1; the match to TRBD1 covers 9 bases. This CDR3 has 13 amino acids. The trim removed 6 bases at V and 9 bases at J, leaving 6 bases unmatched. The CDR3 sequence is CASRRTGDTEQFF. CDR3 bases: TGTGCCAGCAGGAGGACAGGGGACACTGAGCAGTTCTTC.

The chain carries TRBV7-3 and TRBJ2-3; TRBD2 agrees at 8 bases. This CDR3 has 21 amino acids. Trimming cost V 1 base and J 3 bases; bases outside gene matches: 21. Per germline, CDR1 SGHTA and CDR2 FQGTGA. In DNA, the CDR3 is TGTGCCAGCAGCTTAAGGAGGGGCGGGGGGCGCTGGTCACCAACAACAGATACGCAGTATTTT. This gives the protein CASSLRRGGGRWSPTTDTQYF.

This clonotype was seen a few times. The V call is TRBV20-1, the J call TRBJ2-3; weak D call: TRBD1 (6 bases). Germline V gene lookup returns CDR1 DFQATT and CDR2 SNEGSKA (reference sequence). Trimming left V 6 bases short and J 6 bases short, with 22 bases between. This CDR3 has 15 residues. For the CDR3, the DNA is TGCAGTGCCACCCGACAGGAGGTTGTTACGGATACGCAGTATTTT. As protein: CSATRQEVVTDTQYF.

This clonotype has more than one count but fewer than ten. The gene calls are TRBV15 and TRBJ1-5; 7 nucleotides match TRBD1. The ends lost 2 bases at V and 5 bases at J; junction bases unmatched: 6. Germline CDR1 is LNHNV and CDR2 is YYDKDF (reference sequence). This CDR3 is built from 15 residues. The CDR3 bases are TGTGCCACCAGCAGACAGGGGGTTATCGATCAGCCCCAGCATTTT. Translating gives CATSRQGVIDQPQHF.

CDR3 amino acids: CASSLTSGTGEQYF. The CDR3 nucleotides are TGTGCCAGCAGCTTGACTAGCGGGACTGGCGAGCAGTACTTC. The J gene is TRBJ2-7, the V gene TRBV11-3; 11 nucleotides line up with TRBD2. Losses at the gene ends were 3 bases for V and 6 bases for J; bases not matched to a gene: 4. Looked up from germline, CDR1 is SGHNT and CDR2 is YENEEA. The CDR3 is 14 residues long.

V usage is TRBV6-1 and J usage is TRBJ2-7; 9 bases map to TRBD2. Germline-derived CDR1 and CDR2 are MNHNS and SASEGT. The V gene end was trimmed by 8 bases and the J gene end by 4 bases; junction bases not matched to a gene: 12. The CDR3 extends over 15 amino acids. Written as DNA, the CDR3 is TGTGCCAGCTCTGAAGGGGCTAGCGGGACATACGAGCAGTACTTC. Translation: CASSEGASGTYEQYF.

In this sample, this clonotype turned up many times. The genes are TRBV29-1 and TRBJ1-1, with 9 bases matching TRBD1. Trimming took 4 bases from V and 5 from J; bases not matched to a gene: 8. In germline, CDR1 is SQVTM, CDR2 ANQGSEA. The CDR3 is 14 amino acids. The CDR3 protein is CSVAPGTGYTEAFF. For the CDR3, the DNA is TGCAGCGTTGCACCCGGGACAGGGTATACTGAAGCTTTCTTT.